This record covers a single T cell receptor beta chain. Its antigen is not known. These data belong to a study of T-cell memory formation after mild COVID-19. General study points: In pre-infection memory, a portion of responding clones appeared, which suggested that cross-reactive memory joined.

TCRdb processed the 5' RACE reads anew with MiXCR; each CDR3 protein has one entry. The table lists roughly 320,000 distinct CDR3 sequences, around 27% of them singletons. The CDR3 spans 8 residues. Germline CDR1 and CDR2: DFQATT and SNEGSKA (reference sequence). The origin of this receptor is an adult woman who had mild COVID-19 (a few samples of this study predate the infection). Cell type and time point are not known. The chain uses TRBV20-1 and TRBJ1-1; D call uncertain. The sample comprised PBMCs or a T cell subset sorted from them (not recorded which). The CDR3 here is CSMGEAFF. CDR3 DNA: TGCTCGATGGGCGAAGCTTTCTTT.